Each of the 29 T cell receptor beta chains below was sequenced from the same sample in a study of blood T cell repertoires in COVID-19. Only in-frame clones appear in the TCRdb table, and some are missing; sequencing was by immunoSEQ multiplex PCR. The table lists more than 200,000 clones, roughly 90% of them singletons. The sample was peripheral blood. The source of these receptors is a man between 70 and 80 years old with acute or convalescent COVID-19.

This clone has just one count. J is TRBJ2-5 and V is TRBV6-5, with 7 nucleotides matching TRBD1. The V segment lost 6 bases and the J segment 4 bases; nucleotides outside the gene matches: 5. The CDR3 extends over 13 amino acids. The germline gives CDR1 MNHEY, CDR2 SVGAGI. In nucleotides, the CDR3 is TGTGCCAGCAGGTACAGGGGTGGAGAGACCCAGTACTTC. This gives the protein CASRYRGGETQYF.

The rearrangement joins TRBV29-1 to TRBJ2-2; D gene ambiguous. The CDR3 is 13 amino acids. Per the germline V gene, CDR1 is SQVTM and CDR2 is ANQGSEA. Trimming removed 3 bases from V and 3 bases from J, with 8 bases in between. The CDR3, as DNA: TGCAGCGTTGATAGACGGGACACCGGGGAGCTGTTTTTT. Translation gives CSVDRRDTGELFF.

The V call is TRBV5-4, the J call TRBJ2-1, with TRBD2 matching 8 bases. J lost 2 bases, V lost 0 bases, and 7 bases had no gene match. This CDR3 is built from 17 residues. Germline-derived CDR1 and CDR2 are SGHNT and YYREEE (reference sequence). The CDR3 nucleotides are TGTGCCAGCAGCTTGGCACTAGCGGTTTTTACCTACAATGAGCAGTTCTTC. It yields the protein CASSLALAVFTYNEQFF.

The rearrangement uses TRBV19 and TRBJ2-7; 8 bases line up with TRBD1. Germline loops: CDR1 LNHDA, CDR2 SQIVND (reference sequence). The V gene end was trimmed by 0 bases and the J gene end by 5 bases; junction bases not matched to a gene: 12. This CDR3 contains 17 residues. CDR3 coding DNA: TGTGCCAGTAGTATAGATTCCGGGACAGGAATCAATGACGAGCAGTACTTC. Protein sequence: CASSIDSGTGINDEQYF.

CDR3 in amino acids: CASSLWSGGSSYEQYF. CDR3 coding DNA: TGTGCCAGCAGTTTATGGAGCGGGGGGAGCTCCTACGAGCAGTACTTC. The V call is TRBV28, the J call TRBJ2-7, with 9 positions matching TRBD2. The CDR3 loop spans 16 amino acids. With 0 bases clipped from V and 0 bases from J, the junction kept 3 bases outside the gene matches. CDR1 MDHEN and CDR2 SYDVKM come from the germline V gene.

The V gene is TRBV27, the J gene TRBJ2-1, with TRBD2 identical over 10 bases. V dropped 0 bases and J dropped 2; count of bases not matched to a gene: 10. Germline V gene data show CDR1 as MNHEY and CDR2 as SMNVEV (reference sequence). The CDR3 totals 19 residues. The CDR3: CASSLSGGILAGTYNEQFF. The CDR3 nucleotides are TGTGCCAGCAGTTTATCGGGGGGGATACTAGCGGGAACCTACAATGAGCAGTTCTTC.

The table lists this clone with a few counts. J is TRBJ1-3 and V is TRBV5-4, with D maybe TRBD1 (6 bases). Germline lookup yields CDR1 SGHNT and CDR2 YYREEE (reference sequence). The V and J ends lost 3 bases and 4 bases respectively, with 20 bases between them. This CDR3 contains 17 residues. The CDR3 reads CASSSGRGAKAGNTIYF. In DNA form, the CDR3 reads TGTGCCAGCAGCTCCGGGCGGGGGGCAAAGGCGGGAAACACCATATATTTT.

The chain has TRBV4-1 and TRBJ2-7, with D possibly matching TRBD2 (5 bases). V was shortened by 5 bases and J by 0 bases, with 11 bases between the two germline ends. CDR1 MGHRA and CDR2 YSYEKL come from the germline V gene. This CDR3 comprises 14 residues. CDR3 nucleotides: TGCGCCAGCAGCTTGGACTTGGGCTCCTACGAGCAGTACTTC. This translates into CASSLDLGSYEQYF.

The rearrangement uses TRBV7-3 and TRBJ2-3; TRBD1 matches 7 bases. V trimming: 3 bases; J trimming: 2 bases; junction bases outside the gene matches: 5. Germline V gene sequence: CDR1 SGHTA, CDR2 FQGTGA. There are 15 residues in the CDR3. Here the CDR3 DNA reads TGTGCCAGCAGCTTGGGGGACAGAGACACAGATACGCAGTATTTT. This translates into CASSLGDRDTDTQYF.

The chain carries TRBV6-5 and TRBJ1-1, with D maybe TRBD1 (6 bases). Germline V CDR1 and CDR2: MNHEY, SVGAGI. V gave up 6 bases and J gave up 2 bases, with 13 bases separating them. The CDR3 has 14 residues. The CDR3 loop is CASRPDRTNTEAFF. The DNA for the CDR3 is TGTGCCAGCAGACCCGACAGGACTAACACTGAAGCTTTCTTT.

The rearrangement joins TRBV29-1 to TRBJ2-1; TRBD2 matches 14 bases. The J segment lost 8 bases and the V segment lost 5 bases, leaving 11 bases of the junction unmatched. Per the germline V gene, CDR1 is SQVTM and CDR2 is ANQGSEA. This CDR3 spans 16 amino acids. CDR3 DNA: TGCAGCGTTACAGCAGGGACTAGCGGGAGAATCGATGAGCAGTTCTTC. It encodes CSVTAGTSGRIDEQFF.

This clone was seen once. V usage is TRBV2 and J usage is TRBJ2-1; D remains ambiguous. The CDR3 totals 14 residues. Trimming removed 3 bases at V and 0 bases at J, with 6 bases between. The germline gives CDR1 SNHLY, CDR2 FYNNEI. The CDR3 protein is CASSDFSSYNEQFF. In DNA, the CDR3 is TGTGCCAGCAGTGACTTCAGCTCCTACAATGAGCAGTTCTTC.

V usage is TRBV14 and J usage is TRBJ1-1; perhaps TRBD1 as D (5 bases). Trimming took 2 bases from V and 1 from J, leaving 11 bases between them. CDR3 length: 15 amino acids. CDR1 is SGHDN, CDR2 FVKESK, per germline. The CDR3 region is CASSQSGGRNTEAFF. CDR3 coding DNA: TGTGCCAGCAGCCAAAGCGGGGGACGGAACACTGAAGCTTTCTTT.

V usage is TRBV7-2 and J usage is TRBJ1-1, with TRBD1 matching over 8 bases. Germline CDR1 SGHTA, CDR2 FQGNSA. The junction had 0 bases not matched to a gene; V was cut back by 3 bases and J by 0 bases. The CDR3 has 14 residues. The CDR3 nucleotides read TGTGCCAGCAGCTTGGGACAGGTGAACACTGAAGCTTTCTTT. It is translated as CASSLGQVNTEAFF.

V is TRBV7-9 and J is TRBJ2-1; TRBD1 matches at 7 bases. The CDR3 is made up of 15 amino acids. The V gene's germline CDR1 is SEHNR and CDR2 FQNEAQ (reference sequence). With 5 bases clipped from V and 7 bases from J, the junction kept 11 bases outside the gene matches. In DNA, the CDR3 is TGTGCCAGCAGCCTGGGACAGACCTTTTTTAATGAGCAGTTCTTC. It translates to CASSLGQTFFNEQFF. Together with reference TRBV7-9 and TRBJ2-1, the CDR3 gives the full variable domain: DTGVSQNPRHKITKRGQNVTFRCDPISEHNRLYWYRQTLGQGPEFLTYFQNEAQLEKSRLLSDRFSAERPKGSFSTLEIQRTEQGDSAMYLCASSLGQTFFNEQFFGPGTRLTVL.

The chain carries TRBV6-2 or TRBV6-3 and TRBJ2-3; D perhaps matches TRBD2 (6 bases). The germline gives CDR1 MNHEY, CDR2 SVGEGT. Trimming removed 6 bases at V and 8 bases at J, with 12 bases between. There are 12 residues in the CDR3. The CDR3 DNA sequence: TGTGCCAGCAGCCCGACCGGGAGTACGCAGTATTTT. Translation: CASSPTGSTQYF.

V usage is TRBV9 and J usage is TRBJ2-5; D might be TRBD1 (6 bases). Germline loops: CDR1 SGDLS, CDR2 YYNGEE. Trimming removed 4 bases at V and 1 base at J, with 14 bases between. The CDR3 loop spans 15 amino acids. In DNA form, the CDR3 reads TGTGCCAGCAGCATACAACAGGGTATCCAAGAGACCCAGTACTTC. Its translation is CASSIQQGIQETQYF.

The chain uses TRBV3-1 (or the pseudogene TRBV3-2) and TRBJ2-5; D unresolved. Germline CDR1 is LGHDT and CDR2 is YNNKEL (reference sequence). V gave up 0 bases and J gave up 4 bases, with 12 bases separating them. CDR3 size: 15 residues. CDR3 sequence reads: CASSQDRGKGETQYF. The DNA of the CDR3 is TGTGCCAGCAGCCAAGATCGCGGAAAAGGAGAGACCCAGTACTTC.

The chain combines TRBV18 with TRBJ1-3; no firm D call. Germline-derived CDR1 and CDR2 are KGHSH and LQKENI. Trimming took 2 bases from V and 7 from J, leaving 12 bases between them. CDR3 length: 14 residues. CDR3: CASSPSRGGNTIYF. The CDR3 bases are TGTGCCAGCTCACCATCTAGAGGTGGGAACACCATATATTTT. Full variable domain (missing parts from reference TRBV18 and TRBJ1-3): NAGVMQNPRHLVRRRGQEARLRCSPMKGHSHVYWYRQLPEEGLKFMVYLQKENIIDESGMPKERFSAEFPKEGPSILRIQQVVRGDSAAYFCASSPSRGGNTIYFGEGSWLTVV.

A remark on this clone: Different DNA sequences within this sample yield the same CDR3. The chain recombines TRBV3-1 (or the pseudogene TRBV3-2) with TRBJ2-7, with TRBD2 matching 7 bases. The germline CDR1 and CDR2 sequences are LGHDT and YNNKEL (reference sequence). J was trimmed by 2 bases and V by 3 bases; bases with no gene match: 7. This CDR3 contains 15 residues. This chain's CDR3 is CASSQGLAATYEQYF. The CDR3 coding sequence is TGTGCCAGCAGCCAGGGGCTAGCGGCCACCTACGAGCAGTACTTC.

This clone came up a few times. The junction departs from the called germline gene at one end, perhaps through a read error. The V gene is TRBV18, the J gene TRBJ1-6; weak D call: TRBD1 (5 bases). Germline V gene lookup returns CDR1 KGHSH and CDR2 LQKENI. This CDR3 spans 15 amino acids. The CDR3 nucleotides read TGTGCCAGCTCCCCACGGAGGGGAGGTAATTCACCCCTCCACTTT. Protein product: CASSPRRGGNSPLHF.

The chain combines TRBV27 with TRBJ1-5, with 9 nucleotides matching TRBD1. The V gene's germline CDR1 is MNHEY and CDR2 SMNVEV (reference sequence). The ends lost 5 bases at V and 0 bases at J; junction bases unmatched: 11. This CDR3 is built from 18 residues. The CDR3 reads CASSPDRTGVLSNQPQHF. The CDR3 bases are TGTGCCAGCAGTCCAGACCGGACAGGGGTCCTTAGCAATCAGCCCCAGCATTTT.

The genes are TRBV2 and TRBJ2-2; D remains unclear. With 4 bases removed from V and 3 bases from J, the gap between germline ends came to 9 bases. The CDR3 sequence is 14 residues long. CDR1 is SNHLY, CDR2 FYNNEI, per germline. The CDR3 bases are TGTGCCAGCAGTGGAAGACACGACACCGGGGAGCTGTTTTTT. As protein: CASSGRHDTGELFF.

In this sample, this clone turned up once. J is TRBJ2-6 and V is TRBV11-2, with a tentative D call TRBD1 (6 bases). V was shortened by 2 bases and J by 2 bases, with 10 bases between the two germline ends. There are 16 residues in the CDR3. Germline lookup yields CDR1 SGHAT and CDR2 FQNNGV. CDR3 in amino acids: CASSLLGAAGANVLTF. DNA of the CDR3: TGTGCCAGCAGCTTACTGGGGGCGGCTGGGGCCAACGTCCTGACTTTC.

The rearrangement joins TRBV19 to TRBJ1-5; D is uncertain. V lost 1 base and J 5 bases, leaving 6 bases between the germline ends. Germline loops: CDR1 LNHDA, CDR2 SQIVND (reference sequence). There are 13 residues in the CDR3. The CDR3 DNA is TGTGCCAGTAGTATAGGAGCCTATCAGCCCCAGCATTTT. As protein: CASSIGAYQPQHF.

CDR3 region: CASSLVQATEAFF. The CDR3 DNA is TGTGCCAGCAGTTTAGTACAGGCCACTGAAGCTTTCTTT. The V and J genes are TRBV12-3 or TRBV12-4 and TRBJ1-1, with D tentatively TRBD1 (5 bases). This CDR3 contains 13 residues. V lost 1 base, J lost 4 bases, and 7 bases lay in between.

The V call is TRBV10-3, the J call TRBJ2-2; TRBD2 matches at 10 bases. CDR1 is ENHRY and CDR2 is SYGVKD in the germline V gene. Trimming at V came to 6 bases and at J to 4 bases, leaving 8 bases not matched to a gene. CDR3 length: 16 residues. CDR3 loop: CAISLSGRASTGELFF. The CDR3 region has the DNA TGTGCCATCAGCTTGAGCGGGAGGGCCAGCACCGGGGAGCTGTTTTTT.

This chain joins TRBV11-2 and TRBJ2-3; weak D call: TRBD2 (6 bases). Deletions cut 1 base from V and 6 bases from J, with 17 bases between. Germline V gene data show CDR1 as SGHAT and CDR2 as FQNNGV. The CDR3 loop spans 16 amino acids. The CDR3 loop is CASSLVGLPGRDTQYF. For the CDR3, the DNA is TGTGCCAGCAGCTTAGTGGGACTCCCGGGAAGGGATACGCAGTATTTT.

The CDR3 loop reads CASSRERGREQFF. CDR3 DNA: TGCGCCAGCAGCCGGGAGAGGGGGCGGGAGCAGTTCTTC. The genes are TRBV4-1 and TRBJ2-1; 7 bases fit TRBD1. This CDR3 comprises 13 residues. The V gene's germline CDR1 is MGHRA and CDR2 YSYEKL. V lost 4 bases, J lost 10 bases, and 7 bases stayed unmatched.